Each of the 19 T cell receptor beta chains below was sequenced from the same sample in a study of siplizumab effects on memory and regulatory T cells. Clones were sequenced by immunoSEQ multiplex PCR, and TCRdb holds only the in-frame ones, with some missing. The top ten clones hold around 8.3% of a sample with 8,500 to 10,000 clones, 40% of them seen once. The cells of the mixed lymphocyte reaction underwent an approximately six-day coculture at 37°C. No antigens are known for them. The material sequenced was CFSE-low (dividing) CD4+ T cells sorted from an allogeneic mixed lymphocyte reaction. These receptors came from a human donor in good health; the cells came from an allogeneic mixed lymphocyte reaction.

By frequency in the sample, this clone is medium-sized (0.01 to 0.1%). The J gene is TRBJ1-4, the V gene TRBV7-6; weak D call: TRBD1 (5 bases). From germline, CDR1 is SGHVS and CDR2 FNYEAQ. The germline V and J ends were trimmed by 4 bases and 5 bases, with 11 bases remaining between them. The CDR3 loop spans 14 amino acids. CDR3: CASSSRGGNEKLFF. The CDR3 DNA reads TGTGCCAGCAGCTCCCGGGGGGGGAATGAAAAACTGTTTTTT.

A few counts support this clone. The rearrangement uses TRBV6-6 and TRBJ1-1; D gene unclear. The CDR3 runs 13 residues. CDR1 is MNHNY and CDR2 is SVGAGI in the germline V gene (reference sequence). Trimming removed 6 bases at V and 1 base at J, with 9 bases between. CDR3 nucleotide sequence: TGTGCCAGCAGCCCTACACAGAACACTGAAGCTTTCTTT. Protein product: CASSPTQNTEAFF.

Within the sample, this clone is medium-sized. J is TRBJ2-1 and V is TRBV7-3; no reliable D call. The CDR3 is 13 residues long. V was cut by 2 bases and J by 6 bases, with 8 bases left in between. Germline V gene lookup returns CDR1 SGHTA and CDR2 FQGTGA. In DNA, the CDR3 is TGTGCCAGCAGCTTAGGGAATGGCAATGAGCAGTTCTTC. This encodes CASSLGNGNEQFF.

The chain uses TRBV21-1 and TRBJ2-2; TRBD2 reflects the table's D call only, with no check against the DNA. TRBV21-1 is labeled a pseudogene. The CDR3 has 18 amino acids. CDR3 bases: TGTGCCAGCAGCAAAGTACTCCCTAGCGGGAGTGCCCACCGGGGAGCTGTTTTT. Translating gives CASSKVLPSGSAHRGAVF.

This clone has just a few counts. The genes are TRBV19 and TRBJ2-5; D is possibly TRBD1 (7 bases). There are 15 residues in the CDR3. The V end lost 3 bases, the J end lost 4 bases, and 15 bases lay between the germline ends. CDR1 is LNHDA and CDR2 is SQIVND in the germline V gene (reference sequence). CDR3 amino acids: CASSIGGQRRETQYF. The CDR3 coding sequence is TGTGCCAGTAGTATCGGGGGACAGAGAAGAGAGACCCAGTACTTC.

CDR3: CASSPPGGASGNTIYF. The CDR3 coding sequence is TGTGCCAGCTCACCACCGGGGGGGGCCTCTGGAAACACCATATATTTT. The chain joins TRBV18 to TRBJ1-3, with D maybe TRBD1 (6 bases). Trimming removed 0 bases from V and 0 bases from J, with 9 bases in between. CDR3 size: 16 residues. Germline assignment: CDR1 KGHSH and CDR2 LQKENI.

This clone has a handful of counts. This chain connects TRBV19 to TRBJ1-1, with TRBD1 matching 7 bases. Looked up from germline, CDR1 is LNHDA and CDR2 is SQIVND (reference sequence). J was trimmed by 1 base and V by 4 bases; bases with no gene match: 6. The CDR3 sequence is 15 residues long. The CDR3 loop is CASSTRDRSNTEAFF. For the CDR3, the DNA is TGTGCCAGTAGTACCCGGGACAGATCGAACACTGAAGCTTTCTTT.

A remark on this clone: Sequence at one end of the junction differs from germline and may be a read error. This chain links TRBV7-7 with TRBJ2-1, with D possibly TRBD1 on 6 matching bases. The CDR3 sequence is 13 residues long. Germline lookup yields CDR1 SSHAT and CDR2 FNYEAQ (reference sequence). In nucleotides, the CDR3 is TGTGCTAGCAGCTTCACAGGGCGGAATGAGCAGTTCTTC. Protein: CASSFTGRNEQFF.

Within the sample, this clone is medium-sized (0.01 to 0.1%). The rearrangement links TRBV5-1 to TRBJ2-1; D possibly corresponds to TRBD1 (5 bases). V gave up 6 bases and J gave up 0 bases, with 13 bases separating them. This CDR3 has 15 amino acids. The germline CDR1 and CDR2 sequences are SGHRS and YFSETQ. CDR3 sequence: CASNKLQGSYNEQFF. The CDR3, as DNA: TGCGCCAGCAACAAATTGCAGGGCTCCTACAATGAGCAGTTCTTC.

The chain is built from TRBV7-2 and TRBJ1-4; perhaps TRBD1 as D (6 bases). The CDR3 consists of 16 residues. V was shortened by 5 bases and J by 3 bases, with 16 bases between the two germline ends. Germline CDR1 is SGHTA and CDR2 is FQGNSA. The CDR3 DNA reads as TGTGCCAGCAGCCCCCGAGGACAGCTTCCTAATGAAAAACTGTTTTTT. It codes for CASSPRGQLPNEKLFF.

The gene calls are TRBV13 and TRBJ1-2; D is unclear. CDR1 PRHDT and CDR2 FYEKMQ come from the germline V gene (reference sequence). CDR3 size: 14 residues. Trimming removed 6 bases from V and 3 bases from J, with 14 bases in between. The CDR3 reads CASRSRTIDYGYTF. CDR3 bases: TGTGCCAGCAGAAGTCGAACAATCGACTATGGCTACACCTTC.

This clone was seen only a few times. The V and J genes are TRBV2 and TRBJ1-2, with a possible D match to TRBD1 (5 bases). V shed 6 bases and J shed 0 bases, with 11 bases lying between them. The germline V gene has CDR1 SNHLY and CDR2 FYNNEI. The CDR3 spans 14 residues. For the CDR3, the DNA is TGTGCCAGCAGGGGACCGACCTCTAACTATGGCTACACCTTC. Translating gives CASRGPTSNYGYTF.

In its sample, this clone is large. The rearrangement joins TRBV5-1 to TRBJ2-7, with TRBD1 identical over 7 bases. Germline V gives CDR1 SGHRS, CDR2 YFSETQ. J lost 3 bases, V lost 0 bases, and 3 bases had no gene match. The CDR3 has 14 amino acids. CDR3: CASSLVGDSYEQYF. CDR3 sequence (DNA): TGCGCCAGCAGCTTGGTTGGGGACAGCTACGAGCAGTACTTC.

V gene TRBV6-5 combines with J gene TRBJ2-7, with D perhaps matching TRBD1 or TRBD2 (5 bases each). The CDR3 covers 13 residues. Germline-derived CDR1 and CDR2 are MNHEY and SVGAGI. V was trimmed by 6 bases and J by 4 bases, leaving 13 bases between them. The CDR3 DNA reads TGTGCCAGCAGCTCCGGGGCCGAATACGAGCAGTACTTC. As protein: CASSSGAEYEQYF.

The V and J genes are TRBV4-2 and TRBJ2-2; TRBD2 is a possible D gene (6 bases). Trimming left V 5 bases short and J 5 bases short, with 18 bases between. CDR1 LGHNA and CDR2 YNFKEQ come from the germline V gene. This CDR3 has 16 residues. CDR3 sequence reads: CASSLAASVITGELFF. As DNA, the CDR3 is TGTGCCAGCAGCTTGGCCGCTAGCGTAATAACCGGGGAGCTGTTTTTT.

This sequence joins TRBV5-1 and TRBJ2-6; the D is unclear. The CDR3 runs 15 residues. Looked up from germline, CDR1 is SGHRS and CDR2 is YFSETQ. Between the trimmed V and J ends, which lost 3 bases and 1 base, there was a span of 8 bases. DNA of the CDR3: TGCGCCAGCAGCTCCAAGGTATCTGGGGCCAACGTCCTGACTTTC. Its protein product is CASSSKVSGANVLTF.

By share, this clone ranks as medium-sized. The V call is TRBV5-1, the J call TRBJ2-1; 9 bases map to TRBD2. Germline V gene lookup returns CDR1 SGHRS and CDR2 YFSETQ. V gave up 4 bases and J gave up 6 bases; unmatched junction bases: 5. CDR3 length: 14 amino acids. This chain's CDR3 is CASSPGLAANEQFF. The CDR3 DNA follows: TGCGCCAGCAGCCCGGGACTAGCAGCCAATGAGCAGTTCTTC.

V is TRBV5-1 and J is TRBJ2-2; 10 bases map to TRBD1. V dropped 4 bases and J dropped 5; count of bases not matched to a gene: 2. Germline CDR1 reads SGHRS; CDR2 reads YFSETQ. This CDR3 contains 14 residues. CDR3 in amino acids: CASSRTGGTGELFF. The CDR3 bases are TGCGCCAGCAGCAGGACAGGGGGAACCGGGGAGCTGTTTTTT.

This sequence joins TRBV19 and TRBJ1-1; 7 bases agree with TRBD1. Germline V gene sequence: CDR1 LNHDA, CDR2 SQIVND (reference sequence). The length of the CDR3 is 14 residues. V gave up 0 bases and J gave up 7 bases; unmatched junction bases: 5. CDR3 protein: CASSIDRWDSEAFF. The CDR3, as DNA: TGTGCCAGTAGTATAGATAGATGGGACAGTGAAGCTTTCTTT.